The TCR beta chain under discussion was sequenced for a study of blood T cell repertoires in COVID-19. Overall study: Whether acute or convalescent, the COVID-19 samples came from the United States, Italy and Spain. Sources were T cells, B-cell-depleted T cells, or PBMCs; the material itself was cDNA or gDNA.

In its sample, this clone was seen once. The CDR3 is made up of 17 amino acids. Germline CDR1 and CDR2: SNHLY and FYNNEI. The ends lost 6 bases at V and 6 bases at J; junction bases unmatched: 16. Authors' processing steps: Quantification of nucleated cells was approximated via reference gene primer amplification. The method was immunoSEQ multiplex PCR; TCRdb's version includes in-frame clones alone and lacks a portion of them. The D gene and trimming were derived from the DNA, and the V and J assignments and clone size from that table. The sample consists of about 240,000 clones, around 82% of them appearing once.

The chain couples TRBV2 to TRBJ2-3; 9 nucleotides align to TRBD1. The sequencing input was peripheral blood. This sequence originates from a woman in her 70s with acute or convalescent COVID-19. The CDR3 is CASRARDRARMVDTQYF. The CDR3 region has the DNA TGTGCCAGCAGAGCCAGGGACAGGGCGAGAATGGTGGATACGCAGTATTTT.